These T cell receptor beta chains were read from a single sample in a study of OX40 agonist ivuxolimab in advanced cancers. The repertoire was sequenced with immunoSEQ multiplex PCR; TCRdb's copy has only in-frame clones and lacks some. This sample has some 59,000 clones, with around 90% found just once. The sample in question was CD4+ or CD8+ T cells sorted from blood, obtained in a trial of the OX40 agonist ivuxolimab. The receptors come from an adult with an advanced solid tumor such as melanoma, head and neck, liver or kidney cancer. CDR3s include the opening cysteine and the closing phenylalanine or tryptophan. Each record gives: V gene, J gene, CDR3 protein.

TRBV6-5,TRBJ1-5,CASSVQMHSNQPQHF
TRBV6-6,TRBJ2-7,CASSHGGRNPLGQYF
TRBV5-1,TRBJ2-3,CASSGSPTSGTDTQYF
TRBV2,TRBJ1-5,CASRGDLRGQPQHF
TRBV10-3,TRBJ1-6,CAISAERGNSPLHF
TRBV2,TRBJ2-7,CASSRDGAYEQYF
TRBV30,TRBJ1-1,CAWGREAFF
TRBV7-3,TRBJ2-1,CASSSGTRYNEQFF
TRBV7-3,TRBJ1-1,CASSLIGGEDTEAFF
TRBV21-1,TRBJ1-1,CASSKDGRRTEAFF
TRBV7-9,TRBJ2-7,CASSRLANEQYF
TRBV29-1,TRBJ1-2,CSVTPGTGGGGYTF
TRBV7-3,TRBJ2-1,CASSLFQGYNEQFF
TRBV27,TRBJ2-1,CASSLEPAFGLYNEQFF
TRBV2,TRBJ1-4,CANPTGGREKLFF
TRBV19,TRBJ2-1,CASSTSGVYNEQFF
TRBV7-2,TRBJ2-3,CASSPRADTDTQYF
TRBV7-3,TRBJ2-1,CASSRDSLLGEQFF
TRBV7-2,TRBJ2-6,CASSLVGTGGASGANVLTF
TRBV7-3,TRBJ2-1,CASSLVGGSSHNEQFF
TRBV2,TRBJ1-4,CASSYAPSTNEKLFF
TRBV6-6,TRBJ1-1,CASSYLDSADTEAFF
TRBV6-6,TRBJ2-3,CASSYLPDRTDTQYF
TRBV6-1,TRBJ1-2,CAGGGQGIYGYTF
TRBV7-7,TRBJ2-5,CASSLAGTGPQETQYF
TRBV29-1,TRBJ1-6,CSVEVGGNSPLHF
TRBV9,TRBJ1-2,CASSVGSREISGYTF
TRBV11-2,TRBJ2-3,CASSFQGLGTDTQYF
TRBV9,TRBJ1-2,CASSVAGDSYGYTF
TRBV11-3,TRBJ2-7,CASTQAYEQYF
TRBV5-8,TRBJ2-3,CASSFPSGDTQYF
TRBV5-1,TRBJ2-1,CASSLASWEGRGDEQFF
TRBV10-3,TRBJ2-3,CAIGSGSSTDTQYF